A selection of T cell receptor beta chains follows, all from one sample in a study of blood T cell repertoires in COVID-19. Data came from immunoSEQ multiplex PCR; TCRdb stores just in-frame clones and leaves some out. The table lists 97,000 or so clones, roughly four fifths of them singletons, with 10% in the top ten. Sequenced input: peripheral blood. The receptor set was obtained from a man in his 70s with acute or convalescent COVID-19. Both conserved end residues are part of each CDR3.

TRBJ2-7 TRBV27 16 CASSPDLAGVGDEQYF
TRBJ2-7 TRBV5-1 15 CASSYGTSGSYEQYF
TRBJ1-6 TRBV11-2 14 CASSPQGQNSPLHF
TRBJ1-5 TRBV18 13 CASSPGGNQPQHF
TRBJ1-2 TRBV2 12 CASSEFSYGYTF
TRBJ1-2 TRBV12-3/TRBV12-4 11 CASARDYGYTF
TRBJ2-1 TRBV6-5 14 CATGNRPPYNEQFF
TRBJ2-1 TRBV11-3 15 CASSPGLAGVNEQFF
TRBJ2-1 TRBV18 23 CASSPRIHAGQGWRGASYNEQFF
TRBJ2-7 TRBV18 14 CASSPGHRSYEQYF